The 26 T cell receptor beta chains below were found in one sample sequenced in a study of shared clonotypes between healthy human individuals (dated by TCRdb to about 2020). The method behind the library was the immunoSEQ multiplex PCR assay. TCRdb carries this immuneACCESS record with in-frame sequences only. Its versions omit some clonotypes, under half of them owing to an unresolved V gene in the studies checked, with the rest unexplained. A total of over a million clones appear in this sample, about 80% of them only once. Around 1.5% of the sample rests with the top ten. The sample was memory CD4+ T cells sorted from blood. The cell subset or site label for this specimen denotes: CD45RA-negative fraction. All receptors come from a young man in good health.

V and J are TRBV7-9 and TRBJ1-4; 7 bases are shared with TRBD1. The CDR3 length is 14 residues. V gave up 5 bases and J gave up 2 bases; unmatched junction bases: 2. Per germline, CDR1 SEHNR and CDR2 FQNEAQ (reference sequence). This chain's CDR3 is CASSPDRTNEKLFF. The CDR3 DNA reads as TGTGCCAGCAGCCCGGACAGGACTAATGAAAAACTGTTTTTT.

V and J are TRBV7-3 and TRBJ2-6; D gene ambiguous. Germline CDR1 is SGHTA and CDR2 is FQGTGA. CDR3 length equals 13 residues. V was trimmed by 3 bases and J by 0 bases, leaving 0 bases between them. CDR3 nucleotides: TGTGCCAGCAGCTTCTCTGGGGCCAACGTCCTGACTTTC. It encodes CASSFSGANVLTF.

V gene TRBV5-4 combines with J gene TRBJ1-6; TRBD1 is a possible D gene (5 bases). V lost 2 bases and J 8 bases, leaving 14 bases between the germline ends. The CDR3 sequence is 15 residues long. Germline V gene lookup returns CDR1 SGHNT and CDR2 YYREEE (reference sequence). The CDR3 protein is CASSLTGTKDSPLHF. The CDR3 region has the DNA TGTGCCAGCAGCTTAACCGGGACCAAGGATTCACCCCTCCACTTT.

This clone was picked up one time. The chain carries TRBV28 and TRBJ1-6; D perhaps matches TRBD1 (6 bases). This CDR3 has 16 residues. Between the trimmed V and J ends, which lost 1 base and 1 base, there was a span of 8 bases. The germline CDR1 and CDR2 sequences are MDHEN and SYDVKM. This CDR3 reads CASSLSGASYNSPLHF. The CDR3, as DNA: TGTGCCAGCAGTTTATCGGGGGCATCCTATAATTCACCCCTCCACTTT.

The table lists this clone with many counts. This chain links TRBV29-1 with TRBJ1-1; 10 nucleotides agree with TRBD1. CDR3 length equals 13 residues. Trimming cost V 7 bases and J 5 bases; bases outside gene matches: 7. Germline lookup yields CDR1 SQVTM and CDR2 ANQGSEA. In DNA, the CDR3 is TGCAGCGGGCTGACAGGGGGCTTGACTGAAGCTTTCTTT. Encoded protein: CSGLTGGLTEAFF.

This clone was seen only once. The gene calls are TRBV11-2 and TRBJ1-2; D uncertain. The CDR3 loop spans 13 amino acids. From germline, CDR1 is SGHAT and CDR2 FQNNGV. Trimming left V 5 bases short and J 6 bases short, with 13 bases between. CDR3 in amino acids: CASSPDGVNGYTF. Written as DNA, the CDR3 is TGTGCCAGCAGCCCCGATGGGGTAAATGGCTACACCTTC.

The rearrangement uses TRBV5-1 and TRBJ1-4, with TRBD1 as a possible D gene (6 bases). Germline V gene lookup returns CDR1 SGHRS and CDR2 YFSETQ. This CDR3 has 18 residues. With 0 bases removed from V and 0 bases from J, the gap between germline ends came to 15 bases. The CDR3 spells CASSLGWWGAATNEKLFF. In DNA form, the CDR3 reads TGCGCCAGCAGCTTGGGGTGGTGGGGGGCTGCAACTAATGAAAAACTGTTTTTT.

The chain couples TRBV10-3 to TRBJ2-5; unclear D gene. The V end was cut by 3 bases, the J end by 5 bases, with 7 bases between. CDR1 is ENHRY, CDR2 SYGVKD, per germline. The CDR3 spans 12 residues. Here the CDR3 reads CAISDLTETQYF. CDR3 nucleotides: TGTGCCATCAGTGACTTGACGGAGACCCAGTACTTC.

For this clone: The junction departs from the called germline gene at one end, perhaps through a read error. The chain recombines TRBV20-1 with TRBJ1-2, with TRBD1 matching over 9 bases. Germline V CDR1 and CDR2: DFQATT, SNEGSKA (reference sequence). The length of the CDR3 is 10 residues. The DNA for the CDR3 is TGCAGTGCTCAAAGGGACAGGGAGGCCTTC. Translation: CSAQRDREAF.

The chain employs TRBV2 and TRBJ2-7, with 7 positions matching TRBD2. The CDR3 extends over 15 amino acids. Trimming cost V 4 bases and J 2 bases; bases outside gene matches: 8. Germline CDR1 and CDR2: SNHLY and FYNNEI. The CDR3 protein is CASSVGTGGTYEQYF. As DNA, the CDR3 is TGTGCCAGCAGTGTTGGGACGGGGGGTACCTACGAGCAGTACTTC. Looking up the rest from reference TRBV2 and TRBJ2-7 gives the full variable domain: EPEVTQTPSHQVTQMGQEVILRCVPISNHLYFYWYRQILGQKVEFLVSFYNNEISEKSEIFDDQFSVERPDGSNFTLKIRSTKLEDSAMYFCASSVGTGGTYEQYFGPGTRLTVT.

J is TRBJ1-2 and V is TRBV11-1, with 7 positions matching TRBD1. The CDR3 length is 14 residues. Germline V gene lookup returns CDR1 SGHAT and CDR2 FQDESV (reference sequence). J lost 6 bases, V lost 5 bases, and 9 bases had no gene match. In DNA, the CDR3 is TGTGCCAGCAGCGCACAGGGGAGTACGGATGGCTACACCTTC. Translation: CASSAQGSTDGYTF.

The chain is built from TRBV13 and TRBJ1-2, with D maybe TRBD1 (5 bases). Looked up from germline, CDR1 is PRHDT and CDR2 is FYEKMQ (reference sequence). The CDR3 is made up of 15 amino acids. Deletions cut 3 bases from V and 4 bases from J, with 15 bases between. Here the CDR3 reads CASSLVQGGRYGYTF. The DNA for the CDR3 is TGTGCCAGCAGCTTGGTCCAGGGAGGTCGCTATGGCTACACCTTC.

Details on this clone: The same CDR3 can be traced to other DNA sequences in this sample. The V and J genes are TRBV10-1 and TRBJ2-7, with 9 positions matching TRBD2. The CDR3 has 13 amino acids. With V trimmed by 5 bases and J by 1 base, 0 bases remained unmatched. Germline loops: CDR1 WNHNN, CDR2 SYGVQD (reference sequence). CDR3 protein: CASSTSGSYEQYF. CDR3 DNA sequence: TGCGCCAGCAGTACTAGCGGGTCCTACGAGCAGTACTTC.

The gene calls are TRBV4-1 and TRBJ1-2; possibly TRBD1 for D (5 bases). The germline CDR1 and CDR2 sequences are MGHRA and YSYEKL. This CDR3 has 15 residues. V lost 3 bases to trimming and J lost 2 bases, with 13 bases between them. CDR3 region: CASSQPGRPNYGYTF. The DNA of the CDR3 is TGCGCCAGCAGCCAGCCGGGACGACCAAACTATGGCTACACCTTC.

The chain combines TRBV19 with TRBJ2-5; a weak D match, TRBD2 (7 bases). This CDR3 is built from 18 residues. Germline lookup yields CDR1 LNHDA and CDR2 SQIVND (reference sequence). V was cut by 2 bases and J by 2 bases, with 21 bases left in between. The CDR3 sequence is CASSISSAGAWEQETQYF. The CDR3 DNA reads as TGTGCCAGTAGTATATCGTCTGCGGGGGCATGGGAACAAGAGACCCAGTACTTC.

The V gene is TRBV6-6, the J gene TRBJ1-1; perhaps TRBD1 as D (6 bases). Deletions cut 0 bases from V and 11 bases from J, with 16 bases between. There are 14 residues in the CDR3. Germline V gene sequence: CDR1 MNHNY, CDR2 SVGAGI (reference sequence). The CDR3 sequence is CASSYSYRDVGAFF. The CDR3, as DNA: TGTGCCAGCAGTTACTCCTACAGGGATGTAGGGGCTTTCTTT.

This chain links TRBV28 with TRBJ2-1, with 12 bases fitting TRBD1. The CDR3 consists of 16 residues. Germline CDR1 MDHEN, CDR2 SYDVKM. The J segment lost 9 bases and the V segment lost 7 bases, leaving 13 bases of the junction unmatched. The DNA of the CDR3 is TGTGCCAGCAACCACATTCCGGGACAGGGGGCGGGTGAGCAGTTCTTC. Protein sequence: CASNHIPGQGAGEQFF. The full variable domain, rest sourced from reference TRBV28 and TRBJ2-1, is DVKVTQSSRYLVKRTGEKVFLECVQDMDHENMFWYRQDPGLGLRLIYFSYDVKMKEKGDIPEGYSVSREKKERFSLILESASTNQTSMYLCASNHIPGQGAGEQFFGPGTRLTVL.

The chain joins TRBV5-4 to TRBJ1-1, with D possibly matching TRBD1 (5 bases). Between the trimmed V and J ends, which lost 0 bases and 4 bases, there was a span of 16 bases. CDR1 is SGHNT, CDR2 YYREEE, per germline (reference sequence). This CDR3 is built from 16 residues. CDR3 coding DNA: TGTGCCAGCAGCTTGGGCAGGGTCGGGCAGGCCACTGAAGCTTTCTTT. Its protein is CASSLGRVGQATEAFF.

The chain has TRBV7-6 and TRBJ2-1; 10 positions agree with TRBD2. CDR1 is SGHVS and CDR2 is FNYEAQ in the germline V gene. The CDR3 spans 15 residues. Germline trimming cut 5 bases from V and 8 bases from J; bases unmatched to any gene: 9. The CDR3 DNA reads TGTGCCAGCAGCCGGGGGTTGGGACTAGCGCATGAGCAGTTCTTC. As protein: CASSRGLGLAHEQFF.

This chain uses TRBV7-9 with TRBJ1-3; no firm D call. This CDR3 comprises 17 residues. Germline V CDR1 and CDR2: SEHNR, FQNEAQ (reference sequence). V was pared by 1 base and J by 0 bases, with 13 bases between. The chain's CDR3 is CASSLDKGYFSGNTIYF. In nucleotides, the CDR3 is TGTGCCAGCAGCTTAGACAAAGGGTACTTCTCTGGAAACACCATATATTTT.

This chain uses TRBV18 with TRBJ2-7; either TRBD1 or TRBD2 may supply D (5 bases each). Trimming left V 3 bases short and J 3 bases short, with 12 bases between. The CDR3 runs to 14 residues. Per the germline V gene, CDR1 is KGHSH and CDR2 is LQKENI. The CDR3 region is CASSPGVEDYEQYF. The CDR3 DNA sequence: TGTGCCAGCTCACCGGGGGTCGAGGACTACGAGCAGTACTTC.

Note on this clone: This same CDR3 is encoded by further DNA sequences in the sample. The chain carries TRBV30 and TRBJ1-5, with 7 bases fitting TRBD1. Germline V gene data show CDR1 as GTSNPN and CDR2 as SVGIG (reference sequence). The CDR3 covers 14 residues. Trimming at V came to 1 base and at J to 2 bases, leaving 2 bases not matched to a gene. The CDR3 DNA reads as TGTGCCTGGAGTGGGCAGGGGGGCAATCAGCCCCAGCATTTT. Protein product: CAWSGQGGNQPQHF.

The V call is TRBV7-9, the J call TRBJ2-5; the D is unclear. CDR3 length equals 15 residues. CDR1 is SEHNR and CDR2 is FQNEAQ in the germline V gene (reference sequence). With 5 bases removed from V and 4 bases from J, the gap between germline ends came to 17 bases. The chain's CDR3 is CASSPTTWAGETQYF. CDR3 DNA: TGTGCCAGCAGCCCAACTACATGGGCCGGAGAGACCCAGTACTTC.

The chain carries TRBV6-5 and TRBJ1-4; 7 positions agree with TRBD1. Unmatched junction bases numbered 3, after V lost 5 bases and J lost 0 bases. Germline values: CDR1 MNHEY, CDR2 SVGAGI. The CDR3 extends over 15 amino acids. The CDR3 loop is CASSPGQATNEKLFF. As DNA, the CDR3 is TGTGCCAGCAGTCCCGGACAGGCAACTAATGAAAAACTGTTTTTT.

This chain uses TRBV19 with TRBJ2-7, with TRBD1 identical over 10 bases. Germline loops: CDR1 LNHDA, CDR2 SQIVND (reference sequence). Losses at the gene ends were 5 bases for V and 9 bases for J; bases not matched to a gene: 10. The CDR3 is 14 residues long. CDR3 in amino acids: CASSPEGQGRAQYF. For the CDR3, the DNA is TGTGCCAGTAGTCCGGAGGGACAGGGGAGGGCGCAGTACTTC.

The chain is built from TRBV5-1 and TRBJ1-1; 9 bases are shared with TRBD1. Trimming removed 3 bases from V and 5 bases from J; junction bases left unmatched: 11. Germline V CDR1 and CDR2: SGHRS, YFSETQ. The CDR3 totals 16 residues. CDR3 DNA sequence: TGCGCCAGCAGCTCGGTCACTGGGACAGGGATGACTGAAGCTTTCTTT. Encoded protein: CASSSVTGTGMTEAFF.